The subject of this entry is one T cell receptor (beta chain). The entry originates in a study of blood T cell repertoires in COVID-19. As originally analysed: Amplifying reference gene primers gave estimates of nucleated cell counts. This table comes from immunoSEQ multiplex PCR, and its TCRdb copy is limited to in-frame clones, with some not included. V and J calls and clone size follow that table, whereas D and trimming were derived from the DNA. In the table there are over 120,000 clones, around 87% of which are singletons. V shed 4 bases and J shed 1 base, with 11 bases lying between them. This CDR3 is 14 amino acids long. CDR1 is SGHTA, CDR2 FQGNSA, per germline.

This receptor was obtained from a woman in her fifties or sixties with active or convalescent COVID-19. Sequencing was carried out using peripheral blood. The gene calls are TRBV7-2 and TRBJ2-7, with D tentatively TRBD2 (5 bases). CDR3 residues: CASSSRAGSYEQYF. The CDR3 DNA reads TGTGCCAGCAGCTCTCGGGCGGGTTCCTACGAGCAGTACTTC.